Here is one T cell receptor beta chain with its context. This entry is derived from a study of shared clonotypes between healthy human individuals. This CDR3 comprises 14 residues. In germline, CDR1 is MNHNY, CDR2 SVGAGI (reference sequence). V lost 6 bases and J 4 bases, leaving 15 bases between the germline ends. The table came from immunoSEQ multiplex PCR; TCRdb's copy has only in-frame clones and leaves some out. The table lists some 630,000 clones, around 72% of them singletons. The chain combines TRBV6-6 with TRBJ1-2, with D possibly being TRBD1 (5 bases). This TCR derives from a woman in her twenties or thirties in good health. The specimen was memory CD4+ T cells sorted from blood. Subset noted: CD45RA-negative fraction. The CDR3 sequence: CASSPGTFSYGYTF. Here the CDR3 DNA reads TGTGCCAGCAGCCCGGGGACCTTTAGCTATGGCTACACCTTC.